This T cell receptor (beta chain) was observed in a study of shared clonotypes between healthy human individuals. In this sample, this clone turned up a few times. Measured with immunoSEQ multiplex PCR; TCRdb has only the in-frame clones, and not every one. The table records more than 900,000 clones, around three quarters of them present only once. The V gene lost 5 bases and the J gene lost 0 bases, with 11 bases spanning the gap. This CDR3 spans 15 amino acids. Germline CDR1 is SGHAT and CDR2 is FQNNGV. V is TRBV11-2 and J is TRBJ1-3; tentative D call: TRBD1 (6 bases). This clonotype was sampled from a young man in good health. Some clones in this sample may be carry-over from other donors' samples. The sequencing input was memory CD4+ T cells from PBMCs. Subset of the sample: CD45RA-negative fraction. The CDR3 DNA reads TGTGCCAGCAGCAAAGGGACACCCTCTGGAAACACCATATATTTT. This translates into CASSKGTPSGNTIYF.